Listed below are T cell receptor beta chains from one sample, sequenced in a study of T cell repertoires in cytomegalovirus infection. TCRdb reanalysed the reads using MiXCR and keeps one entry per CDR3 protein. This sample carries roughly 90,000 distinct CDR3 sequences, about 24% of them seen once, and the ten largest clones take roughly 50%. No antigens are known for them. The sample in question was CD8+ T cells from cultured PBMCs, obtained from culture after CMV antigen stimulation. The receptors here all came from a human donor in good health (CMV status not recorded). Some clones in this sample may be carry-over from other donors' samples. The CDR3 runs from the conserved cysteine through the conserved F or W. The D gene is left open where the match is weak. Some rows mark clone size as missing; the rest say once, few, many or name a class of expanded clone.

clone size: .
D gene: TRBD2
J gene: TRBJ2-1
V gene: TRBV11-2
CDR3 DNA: TGTGCCAGCAGACTAAGCGGGGGCTACAATGAGCAGTTCTTC
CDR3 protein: CASRLSGGYNEQFF

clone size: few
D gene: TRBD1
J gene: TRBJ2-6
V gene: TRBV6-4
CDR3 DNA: TGTGCCAGCAGTGACTCGACAGGGGCTGGGGCCAACGTCCTGACTTTC
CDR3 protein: CASSDSTGAGANVLTF

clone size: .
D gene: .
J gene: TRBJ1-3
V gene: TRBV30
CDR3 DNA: TGTGCCTGGAGTATAGACTCTGGAAACACCATATATTTT
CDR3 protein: CAWSIDSGNTIYF

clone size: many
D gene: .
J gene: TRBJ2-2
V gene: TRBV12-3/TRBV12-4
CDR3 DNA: TGTGCCAGCAGTTTAGCGGGGGGAGACACCGGGGAGCTGTTTTTT
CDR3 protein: CASSLAGGDTGELFF

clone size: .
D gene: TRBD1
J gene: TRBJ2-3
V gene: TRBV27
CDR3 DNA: TGTGCCAACAGTCCTCCGGTGGGACAGCCTAGCACAGATACGCAGTATTTT
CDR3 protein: CANSPPVGQPSTDTQYF

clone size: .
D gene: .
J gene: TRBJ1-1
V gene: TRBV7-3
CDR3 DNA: TGTGCCAGCAGCTTAAACTTGGGGATTGAAGGTTTCTTT
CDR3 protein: CASSLNLGIEGFF

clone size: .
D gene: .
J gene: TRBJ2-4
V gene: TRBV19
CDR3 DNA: TGTGCCAGTAGTATCATTCACCTTGCGGGGACCGATTTAGCCAAAAACATTCAGTACTTC
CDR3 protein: CASSIIHLAGTDLAKNIQYF

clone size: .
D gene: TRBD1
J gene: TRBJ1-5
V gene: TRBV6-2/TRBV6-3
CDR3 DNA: TGTGCCAGCAGTCCTAATTCGGACAGGGTAAATCAGCCCCAGCATTTT
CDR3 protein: CASSPNSDRVNQPQHF

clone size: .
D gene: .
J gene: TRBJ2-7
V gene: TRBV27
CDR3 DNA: TGTGCCAGCAGTCCGGGTGTCACCTACGAGCAGTACTTC
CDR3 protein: CASSPGVTYEQYF

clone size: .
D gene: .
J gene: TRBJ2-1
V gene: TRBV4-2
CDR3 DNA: TGTGCCAGCAGCCAAGAGGGCCCCGACACCGGACCCTACAATGAGCAGTTCTTC
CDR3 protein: CASSQEGPDTGPYNEQFF

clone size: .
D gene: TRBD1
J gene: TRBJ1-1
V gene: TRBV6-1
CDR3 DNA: TGTGCCAGCACCGGGGACAGTTCGAACACTGAAGCTTTCTTT
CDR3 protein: CASTGDSSNTEAFF

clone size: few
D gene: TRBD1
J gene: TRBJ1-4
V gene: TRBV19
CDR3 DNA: TGTGCCAGTAGTCACCGAATAGGGACAGGGCATGAAAAACTGTTTTTT
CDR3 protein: CASSHRIGTGHEKLFF

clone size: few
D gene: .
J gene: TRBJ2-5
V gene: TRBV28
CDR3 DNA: TGTGCCAGCAGTGATACAGGAAAGCAAGAGACCCAGTACTTC
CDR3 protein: CASSDTGKQETQYF

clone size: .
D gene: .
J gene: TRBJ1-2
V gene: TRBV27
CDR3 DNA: TGTGCCAGCAGTTTTGGCAAAAACTATGGCTACACCTTC
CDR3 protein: CASSFGKNYGYTF

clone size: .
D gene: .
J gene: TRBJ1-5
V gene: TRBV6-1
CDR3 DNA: TGTGCCAGCAGTCCCCGGGCAGGGAGGATTAATCAGCCCCAGCATTTT
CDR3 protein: CASSPRAGRINQPQHF

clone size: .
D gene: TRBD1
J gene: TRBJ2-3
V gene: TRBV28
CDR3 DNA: TGTGCCAGCAGGCCTAATCCCGCAGGGGGCTTGTTAGATACGCAGTATTTT
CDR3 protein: CASRPNPAGGLLDTQYF

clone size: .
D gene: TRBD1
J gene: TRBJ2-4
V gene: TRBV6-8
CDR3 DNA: TGTGCCAGCAGTTACGCCCAGGGGGCTGGGAACATTCAGTACTTC
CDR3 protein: CASSYAQGAGNIQYF

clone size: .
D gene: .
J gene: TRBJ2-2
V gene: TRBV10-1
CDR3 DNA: TGCGCCAGCAGTGGGAGGTCGGGGGACACCGGGGAGCTGTTTTTT
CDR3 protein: CASSGRSGDTGELFF

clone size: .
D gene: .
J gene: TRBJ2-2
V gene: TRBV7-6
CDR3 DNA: TGTGCCAGCAGCCTACGGCCACCCCCTGGGGAGAGCGGGGAGCTGTTTTTT
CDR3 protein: CASSLRPPPGESGELFF

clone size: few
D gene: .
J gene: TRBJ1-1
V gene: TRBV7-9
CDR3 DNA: TGTGCCAGCAGCCCCGGGGCCACTGAAGCTTTCTTT
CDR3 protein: CASSPGATEAFF

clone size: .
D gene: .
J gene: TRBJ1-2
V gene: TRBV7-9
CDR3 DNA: TGTGCCAGCAGCTTTCCCGGGATACCCTATGGCTACACCTTC
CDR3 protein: CASSFPGIPYGYTF

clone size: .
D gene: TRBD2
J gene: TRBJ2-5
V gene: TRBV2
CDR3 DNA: TGTGTCAGCAGTGAAGGTCTAGCGGGAGCCAAGACCCAGTACTTC
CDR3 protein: CVSSEGLAGAKTQYF

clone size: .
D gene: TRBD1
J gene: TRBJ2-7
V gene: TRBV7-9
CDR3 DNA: TGTGCCAGCAGCTTAGAGGGGACAGCCCGAGAGCAGTACTTC
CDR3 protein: CASSLEGTAREQYF

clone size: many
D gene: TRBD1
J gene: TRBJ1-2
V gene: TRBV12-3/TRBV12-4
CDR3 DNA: TGTGCCAGCAGTACCGGGACAGGCCTCGTCTATGGCTACACCTTC
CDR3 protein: CASSTGTGLVYGYTF

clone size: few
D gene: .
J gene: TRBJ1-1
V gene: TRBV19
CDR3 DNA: TGTGCCAGTAGCAAGGGGACTGAAGCTTTCTTT
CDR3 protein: CASSKGTEAFF